This is a list of T cell receptor beta chains from one sample in a study of blood T cell repertoires in COVID-19. Assay used: immunoSEQ multiplex PCR; TCRdb lists only in-frame clones, some missing. The repertoire holds about 480,000 clones, with roughly nine tenths as singletons. Sequencing input: peripheral blood. The receptors come from a woman between 50 and 59 years old with COVID-19, enrolled during active disease. Each CDR3 is given with its conserved first and last residue. Each record gives: CDR3 length, clone size, D gene, J gene, V gene, CDR3 DNA, CDR3 protein. The D gene is left open where the match is weak. A clone size is listed for some rows: how often the clone was seen (once, few, many), or a class if it is expanded.

13	NA	TRBD1	TRBJ1-2	TRBV18	TGTGCCAGCTCTACCGGGACAGGGTATGGCTACACCTTC	CASSTGTGYGYTF
16	NA	NA	TRBJ1-2	TRBV4-1	TGCGCCAGCAGCTCGAACCCGGCCAGGCGACACTATGGCTACACCTTC	CASSSNPARRHYGYTF
16	NA	TRBD1	TRBJ2-7	TRBV10-1	TGCGCCAGCAGTGAGTCGAGGACAGGGGCCGCCTACGAGCAGTACTTC	CASSESRTGAAYEQYF
15	NA	NA	TRBJ1-1	TRBV6-5	TGTGCCAGCACCCAACGGGTCGGCGTGAACACTGAAGCTTTCTTT	CASTQRVGVNTEAFF
14	NA	NA	TRBJ1-1	TRBV10-3	TGTGCCATCAGTGGTGCGGGGGCGCGAACTGAAGCTTTCTTT	CAISGAGARTEAFF
11	NA	NA	TRBJ2-3	TRBV6-5	TGTGCCAGCCGTAGGGAGGATACGCAGTATTTT	CASRREDTQYF
16	NA	TRBD2	TRBJ2-3	TRBV3-1/TRBV3-2	TGTGCCAGCAGCCAAGGTAGCGGGAGTTACACAGATACGCAGTATTTT	CASSQGSGSYTDTQYF
14	NA	NA	TRBJ2-7	TRBV5-1	TGCGCCAGCAGCTTGACAGGGGGGGACTACGAGCAGTACTTC	CASSLTGGDYEQYF
13	NA	NA	TRBJ1-1	TRBV6-5	TGTGCCAGCTCGGGGGACCTCTACACTGAAGCTTTCTTT	CASSGDLYTEAFF
14	NA	NA	TRBJ1-5	TRBV4-1	TGCGCCAGCAGCCAAGATGCCAGGTATCAGCCCCAGCATTTT	CASSQDARYQPQHF
15	NA	TRBD1	TRBJ1-4	TRBV3-1/TRBV3-2	TGTGCCAGCAGCCACCCGACAGGGATGAATGAAAAACTGTTTTTT	CASSHPTGMNEKLFF
15	once	TRBD1	TRBJ1-1	TRBV6-1	TGTGCCAGCAGTGAAGCAGGGGACAGGTGGACTGAAGCTTTCTTT	CASSEAGDRWTEAFF
15	once	TRBD2	TRBJ2-1	TRBV6-5	TGTGCCAGCGGGGGGGGTCCTAGCGTCGTGGATGAGCAGTTCTTC	CASGGGPSVVDEQFF
16	NA	NA	TRBJ1-6	TRBV19	TGTGCCAGTAGTATTATCGGGACGGGGGATGATTCACCCCTCCACTTT	CASSIIGTGDDSPLHF
16	NA	NA	TRBJ1-4	TRBV6-6	TGTGCCAGCAGTTACTCGGGGGCAGGGAGTAATGAAAAACTGTTTTTT	CASSYSGAGSNEKLFF
14	NA	TRBD1	TRBJ1-1	TRBV5-6	TGTGCCAGCAGACTCGGGACAGGGTTCGAGACGGCTTTCTTT	CASRLGTGFETAFF
13	NA	TRBD1	TRBJ2-1	TRBV10-1	TGCGCCAGCAGAGCCCAGGGGGCGAGGGAGCAGTTCTTC	CASRAQGAREQFF
16	NA	TRBD1	TRBJ1-4	TRBV6-6	TGTGCCAGCAGTTACTCGAAGGGCAGGGGGAATGAAAAACTGTTTTTT	CASSYSKGRGNEKLFF
15	NA	TRBD2	TRBJ2-1	TRBV5-4	TGTGCCAGCAGCTTAAACGGACTAGCGGGGGATGAGCAGTTCTTC	CASSLNGLAGDEQFF
14	once	NA	TRBJ1-2	TRBV6-5	TGTGCCAGCAGTCCGATAGGGAGGGTTTATGGCTACACCTTC	CASSPIGRVYGYTF
12	NA	NA	TRBJ2-3	TRBV19	TGTGCCAGTAGTATAGTGTCGGATACGCAGTATTTT	CASSIVSDTQYF
14	NA	NA	TRBJ1-2	TRBV7-2	TGTGCCAGCAGCTTAGGACCGGGAAACTATGGCTACACCTTC	CASSLGPGNYGYTF
15	NA	NA	TRBJ2-2	TRBV4-1	TGCGCCAGCAGCCAAACGGTCGGGGACACCGGGGAGCTGTTTTTT	CASSQTVGDTGELFF
15	NA	NA	TRBJ1-1	TRBV10-1	TGCGCCAGCAGCCCGAACAGGGCCCCTAACACTGAAGCTTTCTTT	CASSPNRAPNTEAFF
12	few	NA	TRBJ2-2	TRBV29-1	TGCAGCGTCGGGAGAAACACCGGGGAGCTGTTTTTT	CSVGRNTGELFF
14	NA	NA	TRBJ1-1	TRBV9	TGTGCCAGCAGCGCATCAGCCCGAGGCACTGAAGCTTTCTTT	CASSASARGTEAFF
13	NA	NA	TRBJ1-2	TRBV24-1	TGTGCCACCAGTGACCCCTCGGGCTATGGCTACACCTTC	CATSDPSGYGYTF
14	NA	NA	TRBJ1-1	TRBV5-1	TGCGCCAGCAGTACGGGGGTCATGAACACTGAAGCTTTCTTT	CASSTGVMNTEAFF